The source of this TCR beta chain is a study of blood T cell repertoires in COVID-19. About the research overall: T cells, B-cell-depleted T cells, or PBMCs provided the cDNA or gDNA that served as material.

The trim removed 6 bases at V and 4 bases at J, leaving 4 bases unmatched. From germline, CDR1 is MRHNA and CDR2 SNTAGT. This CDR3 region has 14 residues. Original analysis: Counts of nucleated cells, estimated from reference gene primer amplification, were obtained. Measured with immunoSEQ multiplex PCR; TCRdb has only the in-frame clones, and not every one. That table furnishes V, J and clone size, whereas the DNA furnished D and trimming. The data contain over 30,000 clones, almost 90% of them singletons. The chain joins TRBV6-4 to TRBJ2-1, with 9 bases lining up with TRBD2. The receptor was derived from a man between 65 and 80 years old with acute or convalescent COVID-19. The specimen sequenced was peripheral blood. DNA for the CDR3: TGTGCCAGCAGCAGGCGGGAGGGGTACAATGAGCAGTTCTTC. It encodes CASSRREGYNEQFF.